This T cell receptor beta chain stems from a study of blood T cell repertoires in COVID-19. As for the study in general: The analysed material was cDNA or gDNA that came from T cells, B-cell-depleted T cells, or PBMCs.

As processed by the authors: Researchers report that nucleated cell counts were estimated from reference gene primer amplification. The data were produced by immunoSEQ multiplex PCR, yet TCRdb's version contains in-frame clones alone and is incomplete. V and J calls and clone size come straight from that table; D and trimming were deduced from the DNA. This table holds around 330,000 clones, roughly 86% found once. The V gene's germline CDR1 is SGHRS and CDR2 YFSETQ. The V gene end was trimmed by 4 bases and the J gene end by 4 bases; junction bases not matched to a gene: 7. This CDR3 is built from 16 residues. Two negative PCRs, clearance, or symptom resolution had been documented for recovered Cohort 3 donors.

This TCR came from a woman younger than 35 who had recovered from COVID-19. The rearrangement joins TRBV5-1 to TRBJ2-1, with 11 positions matching TRBD1. Sequenced: PBMCs or T cells enriched from blood (not recorded which). CDR3 bases: TGCGCCAGCAGCCTCTCGGGGACAGGGGGTTACAATGAGCAGTTCTTC. Protein sequence: CASSLSGTGGYNEQFF.